These 25 T cell receptor beta chains were all obtained from the same sample, sequenced in a study of neurological immune-mediated disorders. TCRdb re-called the 5' RACE reads through MiXCR, storing one row per CDR3 protein. The data hold tens of thousands of distinct CDR3 sequences, with 3% to 3.5% observed a single time. Sequencing input: PBMCs. These receptors were taken from a man aged 40-49 years with multiple sclerosis.

In this sample, this clonotype turned up many times. This chain uses TRBV24-1 with TRBJ2-3; D call uncertain. V lost 9 bases to trimming and J lost 4 bases, with 7 bases between them. The CDR3 is 11 amino acids. Germline assignment: CDR1 KGHDR and CDR2 SFDVKD. The CDR3 DNA follows: TGTGCCACCCAAGGGTCAGATACGCAGTATTTT. This gives the protein CATQGSDTQYF.

This clonotype was seen more than once but under ten times. At one boundary the junction diverges from the germline segment, which might be a read error. V gene TRBV20-1 combines with J gene TRBJ1-5; 11 positions agree with TRBD1. CDR3 size: 15 residues. Germline CDR1 is DFQATT and CDR2 is SNEGSKA (reference sequence). The CDR3 nucleotides read TGCAGTGCTAGCGGGACAGGGGGTAGAGATCAGCCCCAGAATTTT. It is translated as CSASGTGGRDQPQNF.

This clonotype was seen many times. As DNA, the CDR3 is TGCAGTGCTAGGTCTGGGGCCAACGTCCTGACTTTC. Translation gives CSARSGANVLTF. The chain employs TRBV20-1 and TRBJ2-6; D unclear. Germline V gene sequence: CDR1 DFQATT, CDR2 SNEGSKA (reference sequence). CDR3 length: 12 residues. V lost 3 bases and J lost 1, with 1 base in between.

This clonotype showed up many times. V and J are TRBV7-9 and TRBJ2-3; D is possibly TRBD1 or TRBD2 (5 bases each). Germline V gene lookup returns CDR1 SEHNR and CDR2 FQNEAQ (reference sequence). V was clipped by 5 bases and J by 7 bases, with 25 bases between them. The CDR3 covers 17 residues. CDR3 protein: CASSIHSGTQQLNTQYF. The CDR3 bases are TGTGCCAGCAGCATTCATTCCGGGACCCAACAGCTCAATACGCAGTATTTT.

This clonotype was recorded many times. The chain joins TRBV3-1 to TRBJ2-7; 8 bases agree with TRBD1. V dropped 2 bases and J dropped 6; count of bases not matched to a gene: 3. This CDR3 is built from 13 residues. Germline V lookup: CDR1 LGHDT, CDR2 YNNKEL (reference sequence). The CDR3 protein is CASSQKQGGEQYF. The CDR3 DNA follows: TGTGCCAGCAGCCAAAAACAGGGGGGCGAGCAGTACTTC.

This clonotype was found many times. This sequence joins TRBV7-6 and TRBJ2-5, with D possibly being TRBD1 (5 bases). The V end lost 1 base, the J end lost 5 bases, and 8 bases lay between the germline ends. Germline CDR1 and CDR2: SGHVS and FNYEAQ. The CDR3 is 13 residues long. Here the CDR3 reads CASSLEAGETQYF. The DNA of the CDR3 is TGTGCCAGCAGCTTAGAGGCAGGGGAGACCCAGTACTTC.

At least ten counts were recorded for this clonotype. V gene TRBV12-3 or TRBV12-4 combines with J gene TRBJ2-3; D call uncertain. The CDR3 spans 12 residues. V lost 7 bases and J lost 2, with 7 bases in between. The CDR3, as DNA: TGTGCCAGCAATCTTAACACAGATACGCAGTATTTT. Amino acids: CASNLNTDTQYF.

This clonotype was seen repeatedly, ten times or more. V gene TRBV9 combines with J gene TRBJ2-1, with D uncertain. Trimming removed 4 bases at V and 8 bases at J, with 7 bases between. The CDR3 runs 11 residues. CDR1 and CDR2 from the germline V gene are SGDLS and YYNGEE. The CDR3 here is CASSPRHEQFF. Written as DNA, the CDR3 is TGTGCCAGCAGCCCGAGACATGAGCAGTTCTTC.

This clonotype has a count of ten or more. The chain has TRBV14 and TRBJ2-5; no clear D. The CDR3 loop spans 13 amino acids. Germline V gene sequence: CDR1 SGHDN, CDR2 FVKESK. V was cut by 1 base and J by 7 bases, with 10 bases left in between. The CDR3 reads CASSQGAGRTQYF. CDR3 DNA: TGTGCCAGCAGCCAAGGGGCAGGACGGACCCAGTACTTC.

At least ten counts were recorded for this clonotype. V usage is TRBV5-1 and J usage is TRBJ2-1, with D possibly TRBD2 on 5 matching bases. The CDR3 totals 14 residues. CDR1 and CDR2 (germline): SGHRS, YFSETQ. Trimming took 3 bases from V and 4 from J, leaving 11 bases between them. The CDR3 region has the DNA TGCGCCAGCAGCTCGGCACTAGGGTACAATGAGCAGTTCTTC. This sequence encodes CASSSALGYNEQFF.

The sample holds many counts of this clonotype. One junction end does not reproduce the germline sequence, and a read error may be involved. The chain carries TRBV10-3 and TRBJ1-5, with 8 bases lining up with TRBD1. The CDR3 spans 13 residues. In germline, CDR1 is ENHRY, CDR2 SYGVKD. The CDR3 DNA sequence: TGTGCCACCGGACAGGGAGTGAATCAGCCCCAGAATTTT. It specifies CATGQGVNQPQNF.

This clonotype was seen many times. The J gene is TRBJ1-2, the V gene TRBV3-1; no clear D. The CDR3 spans 11 residues. CDR1 is LGHDT, CDR2 YNNKEL, per germline (reference sequence). V dropped 6 bases and J dropped 6 bases, with 8 bases sitting between them. CDR3 residues: CASRKGDGYTF. The CDR3 nucleotides read TGTGCCAGCAGAAAGGGAGATGGCTACACCTTC.

This clonotype was seen many times. The chain couples TRBV9 to TRBJ2-1; D unclear. This CDR3 has 13 residues. V lost 3 bases and J lost 7, with 11 bases in between. Germline CDR1 SGDLS, CDR2 YYNGEE. CDR3 sequence (DNA): TGTGCCAGCAGCGAGGACGGCTTGAATGAGCAGTTCTTC. It is translated as CASSEDGLNEQFF.

This clonotype was observed at least ten times. V and J are TRBV27 and TRBJ1-3, with D unclear. CDR1 and CDR2 (germline): MNHEY, SMNVEV (reference sequence). Trimming removed 6 bases at V and 0 bases at J, with 9 bases between. The CDR3 loop spans 14 amino acids. The CDR3 sequence: CASRGSSSGNTIYF. CDR3 sequence (DNA): TGTGCCAGCAGGGGCTCCAGCTCTGGAAACACCATATATTTT.

This clonotype was counted many times. The V call is TRBV10-3, the J call TRBJ2-3; D not resolved. Per the germline V gene, CDR1 is ENHRY and CDR2 is SYGVKD. The V and J ends lost 6 bases and 4 bases respectively, with 11 bases between them. This CDR3 has 13 residues. Here the CDR3 reads CAIRETAPDTQYF. CDR3 nucleotide sequence: TGTGCCATCAGAGAGACCGCGCCAGATACGCAGTATTTT.

This clonotype occurred many times. The chain joins TRBV3-1 to TRBJ2-2; weak D call: TRBD1 (5 bases). V lost 3 bases, J lost 4 bases, and 6 bases lay in between. This CDR3 contains 13 residues. Per the germline V gene, CDR1 is LGHDT and CDR2 is YNNKEL (reference sequence). The CDR3: CASSHRVTGELFF. CDR3 coding DNA: TGTGCCAGCAGCCACAGGGTCACCGGGGAGCTGTTTTTT.

This clonotype was detected many times. V gene TRBV7-7 combines with J gene TRBJ2-7; possibly TRBD1 or TRBD2 for D (5 bases each). V was trimmed by 5 bases and J by 2 bases, leaving 10 bases between them. The CDR3 has 13 amino acids. Germline loops: CDR1 SSHAT, CDR2 FNYEAQ (reference sequence). The CDR3 loop is CASSPGATYEQYF. The CDR3 DNA reads TGTGCCAGCAGCCCCGGGGCAACCTACGAGCAGTACTTC.

This clonotype has a count of ten or more. The genes are TRBV20-1 and TRBJ1-1; TRBD1 is a possible D gene (6 bases). CDR3 length: 14 amino acids. Between the trimmed V and J ends, which lost 0 bases and 4 bases, there was a span of 12 bases. CDR1 is DFQATT, CDR2 SNEGSKA, per germline (reference sequence). The CDR3 DNA is TGCAGTGCTAGAGAGGGGGCGGGAACCACTGAAGCTTTCTTT. Amino acid sequence: CSAREGAGTTEAFF.

The genes are TRBV3-1 and TRBJ1-3; D is ambiguous. The V end was cut by 1 base, the J end by 4 bases, with 5 bases between. This CDR3 comprises 13 residues. From germline, CDR1 is LGHDT and CDR2 YNNKEL (reference sequence). CDR3 protein: CASSQGPGNTIYF. The CDR3 nucleotides read TGTGCCAGCAGCCAAGGTCCGGGAAACACCATATATTTT.

This clonotype was recorded many times. The chain combines TRBV5-1 with TRBJ1-1; 7 nucleotides line up with TRBD1. Per the germline V gene, CDR1 is SGHRS and CDR2 is YFSETQ. Trimming cost V 2 bases and J 6 bases; bases outside gene matches: 10. The CDR3 has 15 residues. CDR3 in amino acids: CASSLLTGFFPEAFF. In DNA form, the CDR3 reads TGCGCCAGCAGCTTACTGACAGGGTTTTTTCCTGAAGCTTTCTTT.

A remark on this clonotype: A much larger clone lies a single base off, so this may be a read error. The chain couples TRBV12-3 or TRBV12-4 to TRBJ2-2; no reliable D call. The CDR3 is made up of 15 amino acids. The V end lost 1 base, the J end lost 4 bases, and 10 bases lay between the germline ends. The CDR3 DNA reads TGTGCCAGCAGTTTAGAGGTGTACCTCACCGGGGAGCTGTTTTTT. It is translated as CASSLEVYLTGELFF.

This clonotype was recorded many times. Sequence at one end of the junction differs from germline and may be a read error. This rearrangement joins TRBV2 to TRBJ1-6; D remains ambiguous. The germline gives CDR1 SNHLY, CDR2 FYNNEI. CDR3 length: 14 residues. The CDR3 coding sequence is TGTGCCAGCAGACTGTCGGGGATTTCTTCACCCCTCAACTTT. Translated: CASRLSGISSPLNF.

The rearrangement joins TRBV24-1 to TRBJ2-5, with TRBD2 as a possible D gene (5 bases). CDR3 length: 16 residues. Between the trimmed V and J ends, which lost 4 bases and 2 bases, there was a span of 16 bases. The germline CDR1 and CDR2 sequences are KGHDR and SFDVKD. CDR3 DNA: TGTGCCACCAGTGACCCCAAGGTGAGCGGACAAGAGACCCAGTACTTC. Amino acid sequence: CATSDPKVSGQETQYF.

Ten or more counts support this clonotype. The chain links TRBV2 to TRBJ1-6, with TRBD1 as a possible D gene (5 bases). V lost 8 bases, J lost 8 bases, and 16 bases lay in between. CDR1 is SNHLY, CDR2 FYNNEI, per germline. This CDR3 spans 14 amino acids. CDR3 sequence: CASCPREYDSPLHF. The CDR3 region has the DNA TGTGCCAGCTGCCCCAGGGAGTATGATTCACCCCTCCACTTT.

This clonotype was detected many times. The chain joins TRBV30 to TRBJ2-3, with a weak D call TRBD2 (6 bases). This CDR3 has 13 residues. V lost 0 bases, J lost 4 bases, and 8 bases lay in between. The germline gives CDR1 GTSNPN, CDR2 SVGIG (reference sequence). The CDR3, as DNA: TGTGCCTGGAGTGTGGGCGGGGCAGATACGCAGTATTTT. Translated, it gives CAWSVGGADTQYF.